Each of the 18 T cell receptor beta chains below was sequenced from the same sample in a study of response to subunit inactivated influenza vaccine. TCRdb re-called the RT-PCR reads with MiXCR, one entry per CDR3 protein. The data show hundreds of thousands of distinct CDR3 sequences, less than 15% seen once. Material: PBMCs from blood, obtained around two weeks before vaccination. Every receptor here comes from a man aged 50-59 years who received an inactivated influenza vaccine.

Here the CDR3 reads CASSTRLAGASKLTDTQYF. In DNA form, the CDR3 reads TGTGCCAGCAGCACTAGACTAGCGGGGGCCTCAAAATTAACAGATACGCAGTATTTT. The chain joins TRBV11-1 to TRBJ2-3; the match to TRBD2 covers 12 bases. The junction had 15 bases not matched to a gene; V was cut back by 5 bases and J by 3 bases. CDR1 and CDR2 from the germline V gene are SGHAT and FQDESV (reference sequence). This CDR3 is 19 amino acids long. Combining the CDR3 with reference TRBV11-1 and TRBJ2-3 gives the whole variable domain EAEVAQSPRYKITEKSQAVAFWCDPISGHATLYWYRQILGQGPELLVQFQDESVVDDSQLPKDRFSAERLKGVDSTLKIQPAELGDSAMYLCASSTRLAGASKLTDTQYFGPGTRLTVL.

The rearrangement joins TRBV6-2 or TRBV6-3 to TRBJ2-7; TRBD2 might be the D (5 bases). The CDR3 length is 16 residues. Germline loops: CDR1 MNHEY, CDR2 SVGEGT. V lost 0 bases and J 2 bases, leaving 14 bases between the germline ends. The CDR3 here is CASSYSSTGLTYEQYF. CDR3 DNA sequence: TGTGCCAGCAGTTACTCGAGTACCGGACTTACCTACGAGCAGTACTTC.

This sequence joins TRBV11-2 and TRBJ2-1, with TRBD2 identical over 10 bases. The CDR3 extends over 16 amino acids. After removal of 1 base from V and 0 bases from J, the junction contained 0 bases not matched to a gene. CDR1 SGHAT and CDR2 FQNNGV come from the germline V gene. CDR3 amino acids: CASSLVAGGSYNEQFF. The CDR3 region has the DNA TGTGCCAGCAGCTTAGTAGCGGGGGGCTCCTACAATGAGCAGTTCTTC.

This clonotype was counted a few times. V usage is TRBV28 and J usage is TRBJ1-2; TRBD1 is a possible D gene (6 bases). V was shortened by 10 bases and J by 8 bases, with 23 bases between the two germline ends. Germline CDR1 and CDR2: MDHEN and SYDVKM. This CDR3 spans 14 amino acids. The CDR3 loop is CAIRPRGGKRGYTF. CDR3 bases: TGTGCCATCCGCCCACGGGGGGGCAAACGGGGCTACACCTTC.

The chain joins TRBV5-1 to TRBJ1-5; D gene uncertain. V dropped 0 bases and J dropped 9 bases, with 10 bases sitting between them. The CDR3 runs 13 residues. Germline V gene lookup returns CDR1 SGHRS and CDR2 YFSETQ. CDR3 bases: TGCGCCAGCAGCTTGGGAGCCTATCGGCCCCAGCATTTT. It is translated as CASSLGAYRPQHF.

V usage is TRBV27 and J usage is TRBJ2-5; D is ambiguous. The V end lost 0 bases, the J end lost 5 bases, and 13 bases lay between the germline ends. Per the germline V gene, CDR1 is MNHEY and CDR2 is SMNVEV (reference sequence). The CDR3 contains 15 residues. The CDR3 region is CASSLSPASPETQYF. CDR3 nucleotides: TGTGCCAGCAGTTTATCCCCGGCAAGCCCCGAGACCCAGTACTTC.

This clonotype was recorded many times. The chain combines TRBV2 with TRBJ2-1, with unresolved D. Germline assignment: CDR1 SNHLY and CDR2 FYNNEI. V lost 5 bases, J lost 5 bases, and 10 bases lay in between. This CDR3 comprises 13 residues. This CDR3 is CASSPVDHNEQFF. The CDR3 region has the DNA TGTGCCAGCAGTCCCGTTGATCACAATGAGCAGTTCTTC.

The chain combines TRBV7-2 with TRBJ1-6; unclear D gene. The CDR3 is made up of 15 amino acids. V was pared by 7 bases and J by 6 bases, with 16 bases between. Germline CDR1 and CDR2: SGHTA and FQGNSA. The CDR3 DNA is TGTGCCAGCACCTCGCGGGGTTTGTTTAATTCACCCCTCCACTTT. It codes for CASTSRGLFNSPLHF.

This clonotype has at least ten counts. V and J are TRBV12-3 or TRBV12-4 and TRBJ1-2, with D perhaps matching TRBD1 (5 bases). This CDR3 region has 15 residues. Trimming took off 6 bases at V and 0 bases at J, with 14 bases between the two ends. This CDR3 is CASRDRRTTNYGYTF. CDR3 DNA: TGTGCCAGCAGAGACCGACGGACAACTAACTATGGCTACACCTTC.

The chain links TRBV9 to TRBJ2-2; tentative D call: TRBD1 (5 bases). Germline assignment: CDR1 SGDLS and CDR2 YYNGEE. The CDR3 consists of 19 residues. The V end lost 0 bases, the J end lost 4 bases, and 22 bases lay between the germline ends. CDR3 sequence (DNA): TGTGCCAGCAGCGTAGCTTTTTTCTTAGGGGAAGTCGGCACCGGGGAGCTGTTTTTT. Its translation: CASSVAFFLGEVGTGELFF. The full variable domain, its missing parts supplied by reference TRBV9 and TRBJ2-2, is DSGVTQTPKHLITATGQRVTLRCSPRSGDLSVYWYQQSLDQGLQFLIQYYNGEERAKGNILERFSAQQFPDLHSELNLSSLELGDSALYFCASSVAFFLGEVGTGELFFGEGSRLTVL.

This clonotype turned up a few times. The V call is TRBV5-1, the J call TRBJ2-6; no clear D gene. V was trimmed by 0 bases and J by 0 bases, leaving 7 bases between them. The CDR3 sequence is 16 residues long. Germline CDR1 is SGHRS and CDR2 is YFSETQ. CDR3 sequence (DNA): TGCGCCAGCAGCTTGGGTCAGGCCTCTGGGGCCAACGTCCTGACTTTC. Its protein is CASSLGQASGANVLTF.

The gene calls are TRBV12-3 or TRBV12-4 and TRBJ1-3; a weak D match, TRBD1 (5 bases). This CDR3 comprises 14 residues. V shed 5 bases and J shed 0 bases, with 8 bases lying between them. CDR3 nucleotides: TGTGCCAGCAGTCGACAGTCCTCTGGAAACACCATATATTTT. This codes for CASSRQSSGNTIYF.

The chain has TRBV5-1 and TRBJ1-1; 7 bases are shared with TRBD1. The V and J ends lost 4 bases and 0 bases, in that order; junction bases with no gene match: 9. CDR3 size: 16 residues. Germline-derived CDR1 and CDR2 are SGHRS and YFSETQ. The CDR3 region has the DNA TGCGCCAGCAGCCTCGGGACAGTCTTTATGAACACTGAAGCTTTCTTT. Its protein is CASSLGTVFMNTEAFF.

This clonotype was observed a handful of times. The CDR3 reads CASSLNNPNYGYTF. CDR3 nucleotides: TGTGCCAGCAGTTTGAACAACCCGAACTATGGCTACACCTTC. This chain joins TRBV28 and TRBJ1-2; D is ambiguous. The germline gives CDR1 MDHEN, CDR2 SYDVKM. The CDR3 is 14 amino acids. The ends were cut back, 3 bases at V and 2 bases at J, with 10 bases in the middle.

The chain is built from TRBV4-3 and TRBJ2-1; TRBD1 matches at 9 bases. Germline V gene data show CDR1 as LGHNA and CDR2 as YSLEER. The CDR3 sequence is 14 residues long. V lost 4 bases and J lost 8; bases outside the gene matches: 6. CDR3 in DNA: TGCGCCAGCAGCCCGAGGACAGGGGCCCATGAGCAGTTCTTC. Translating gives CASSPRTGAHEQFF.

At least ten counts were recorded for this clonotype. The CDR3 DNA reads as TGTGCCAGCAGATATACAGGGGGCGATCAGCCCCAGCATTTT. It specifies CASRYTGGDQPQHF. The chain employs TRBV12-3 or TRBV12-4 and TRBJ1-5; TRBD1 agrees at 9 bases. V shed 6 bases and J 5 bases; nucleotides not matched to a gene: 5. The CDR3 runs 14 residues.

This clonotype showed up many times. The rearrangement links TRBV29-1 to TRBJ2-6; weak D call: TRBD2 (6 bases). The CDR3 has 17 residues. Trimming left V 4 bases short and J 0 bases short, with 16 bases between. Germline V gene lookup returns CDR1 SQVTM and CDR2 ANQGSEA. This CDR3 reads CSVAPGGDFSGANVLTF. The CDR3 bases are TGCAGCGTTGCTCCAGGAGGGGACTTCTCTGGGGCCAACGTCCTGACTTTC.

The rearrangement uses TRBV7-9 and TRBJ1-1; D gene uncertain. The ends were cut back, 11 bases at V and 7 bases at J, with 17 bases in the middle. The germline gives CDR1 SEHNR, CDR2 FQNEAQ (reference sequence). The CDR3 sequence is 12 residues long. CDR3 bases: TGTGCCGGAGAGGAGGGTCCGGTTGAAGCTTTCTTT. This gives the protein CAGEEGPVEAFF. The whole variable domain, remainder taken from reference TRBV7-9 and TRBJ1-1, is DTGVSQNPRHKITKRGQNVTFRCDPISEHNRLYWYRQTLGQGPEFLTYFQNEAQLEKSRLLSDRFSAERPKGSFSTLEIQRTEQGDSAMYLCAGEEGPVEAFFGQGTRLTVV.